This TCR beta chain was sequenced during a study of patients and donors after allogeneic stem cell transplantation. A single record per CDR3 protein comes from TCRdb applying MiXCR to the RT-PCR reads. Of 150,000 to 200,000 distinct CDR3 sequences detected, less than 45% appear once; the ten largest clones hold 33%. The CDR3 runs 15 residues. Germline CDR1 is SSHAT and CDR2 is FNYEAQ (reference sequence). Trimming took 4 bases from V and 2 from J, leaving 12 bases between them. The sample taken for sequencing was blood, either unsorted or a sorted T cell fraction (not recorded which). V gene TRBV7-7 combines with J gene TRBJ2-1; D gene ambiguous. This TCR came from a human donor who was either an allogeneic HSCT recipient or a stem cell or donor lymphocyte infusion donor (not recorded which). It is not recorded whose cells these are; they may come from a transplant donor. CDR3 region: CASSYGGPPYNEQFF. Here the CDR3 DNA reads TGTGCCAGCAGCTACGGCGGCCCCCCCTACAATGAGCAGTTCTTC.